The T cell receptor beta chain under discussion was sequenced for a study of CD8 T cells in Susac syndrome (dated by TCRdb to about 2019). Concerning the study at large: Of the Susac syndrome patients who were sequenced, over five had clinically active disease and 8 or 9 were in clinical remission. At blood withdrawal, Susac syndrome patients were therapy-naive, treated with corticosteroids (with IVIg additionally given to some), or treated with IVIg alone. The study used repertoire sequencing to test whether antigen drove CD8+ T cell activation and differentiation in Susac syndrome. The study at large found these results: The CD4+ T cell repertoire of patients with Susac syndrome showed no detectable clonal expansion. The number of individuals in the TCR sequencing and HLA analysis was recognized as being relatively small.

RNA was extracted using the RNeasy kit, and roughly 0.45 to 1 microgram was reverse transcribed with random hexamers. The immunoSEQ multiplex PCR assay, which covers 54 Vbeta and 13 Jbeta segments, was used to amplify TCR beta CDR3 regions. PCR amplification bias was corrected by using a synthetic template baseline for primer optimization and computational correction. Concerning the study's data processing: Only productive sequences were kept, with reads annotated to V, D and J genes according to IMGT and analyzed in immunoSEQ Analyzer. Clonality was computed as one minus Shannon entropy normalized by log2 of the number of productive unique sequences. For each patient and control, public and private clones were evaluated among the 100 most prevalent clones. Clones were defined as Susac-specific if absent from the healthy and MS cohorts, from 1052 published viral clones and from other ImmuneACCESS disease sequences. The public sequencing data were trimmed at Q25 with fastp and processed into clonotypes with MiXCR by TCRdb, which kept only in-frame beta chains. Here each entry gathers all rows of one CDR3 protein and keeps the most common genes and DNA. TCRdb, not the authors, supplied the V and J calls. The sample data list under 200,000 distinct CDR3 sequences, and around 94% of these were observed just once. More than 0.095% of the sample lies in the top ten.

Turning to this clonotype: Its antigen target is currently unknown. Per-base quality was not reported, and no clone a single base away is much larger than it.

High-throughput TCR beta sequencing profiled peripheral blood CD8+ and CD4+ T cells from healthy donors, Susac syndrome patients and multiple sclerosis patients. Recently defined diagnostic criteria for definite or probable disease were met by the Susac syndrome patients. Bulk CD8+ and CD4+ T cells were purified by magnetic negative isolation, whereas CD8+ TEMRA cells were enriched by FACS. Blood was collected in EDTA tubes and processed within 24 hours, with PBMCs isolated through density gradient centrifugation. PBMCs intended for TCR sequencing were frozen in liquid nitrogen and were later thawed in a 37 degrees C water bath. A purity of at least 90% was achieved for sorted or isolated CD4+, CD8+ and CD8+ TEMRA cells. Including the terminal cysteine and phenylalanine, the CDR3 comprises 13 residues. Only the CDR3 region is kept as DNA, spanning 39 bases read in frame from base 1. CDR1 and CDR2, per the germline V gene, are MNHEY and SVGEGT. Cut back by 10 bases and 6 bases, the V and J ends lie 15 bases apart.

This chain is built from TRBV6-2 or TRBV6-3 and TRBJ2-2; the D gene is unclear. The TCR originated in a human donor with Susac syndrome. The sequenced sample was CD4+ T cells from PBMCs. The DNA sequence is given as TGTGCCACCTCGCTGTTTTACGCCGGGGAGCTGTTTTTT. Its translation reads: CATSLFYAGELFF.